The clone carrying this T cell receptor (beta chain) came up many times. The sample's time point: persistent/refractory GD, antithyroid drugs over 5 years with positive TRAb. After RNA was extracted from PBMCs, the TCR library was made from it. The authors drew approximately 9 milliliters of peripheral blood into EDTA tubes. The record originates from a study of regulatory T cells in long-lasting Graves disease. Across the study: Patients met the persistent Graves' disease definition after over 5 years of antithyroid drugs with positive TSH receptor antibodies.

Building of the TCR beta libraries involved iRepertoire HTBI primers and Arm-PCR of CDR3 regions. One entry per CDR3 protein results from TCRdb running MiXCR on the multiplex PCR reads. The repertoire has around 500,000 distinct CDR3 sequences, less than 25% of them found once; the top ten carry approximately 8%. The germline CDR1 and CDR2 sequences are SEHNR and FQNEAQ (reference sequence). The length of the CDR3 is 12 residues. The V end lost 3 bases, the J end lost 6 bases, and 9 bases lay between the germline ends. The TCR was taken from a female donor with Graves disease. The sequencing here drew on peripheral blood mononuclear cells (PBMCs), taken when the disease was refractory, from a patient treated with antithyroid drugs. This chain joins TRBV7-9 and TRBJ2-7; the D is unclear. This chain's CDR3 is CASSFSQGEQYF. The CDR3 DNA is TGTGCCAGCAGCTTTTCTCAAGGCGAGCAGTACTTC.